This T cell receptor beta chain was sequenced for a study of response to subunit inactivated influenza vaccine. Overall study findings and caveats: There was a suggestion from the authors that each seasonal influenza vaccination recruits few new T cells.

Each CDR3 protein gets one entry after TCRdb re-called the RT-PCR reads with MiXCR. The repertoire includes more than 400,000 distinct CDR3 sequences, 6.5% to 8% of them detected once, and around 13% sits in the top ten. On this clonotype: Antigen: not known.

This clonotype originated in a man aged 50-75 years who received an inactivated influenza vaccine. Source: PBMCs from blood, taken less than 30 months after vaccination.

The CDR3 loop reads CASSYSSTLNEQFF. CDR3 DNA: TGTGCCAGCAGTTACTCGAGCACGCTAAATGAGCAGTTCTTC. This chain uses TRBV6-5 with TRBJ2-1; D is undetermined. CDR3 length: 14 amino acids. Trimming took 0 bases from V and 7 from J, leaving 10 bases between them. Germline V gene data show CDR1 as MNHEY and CDR2 as SVGAGI.